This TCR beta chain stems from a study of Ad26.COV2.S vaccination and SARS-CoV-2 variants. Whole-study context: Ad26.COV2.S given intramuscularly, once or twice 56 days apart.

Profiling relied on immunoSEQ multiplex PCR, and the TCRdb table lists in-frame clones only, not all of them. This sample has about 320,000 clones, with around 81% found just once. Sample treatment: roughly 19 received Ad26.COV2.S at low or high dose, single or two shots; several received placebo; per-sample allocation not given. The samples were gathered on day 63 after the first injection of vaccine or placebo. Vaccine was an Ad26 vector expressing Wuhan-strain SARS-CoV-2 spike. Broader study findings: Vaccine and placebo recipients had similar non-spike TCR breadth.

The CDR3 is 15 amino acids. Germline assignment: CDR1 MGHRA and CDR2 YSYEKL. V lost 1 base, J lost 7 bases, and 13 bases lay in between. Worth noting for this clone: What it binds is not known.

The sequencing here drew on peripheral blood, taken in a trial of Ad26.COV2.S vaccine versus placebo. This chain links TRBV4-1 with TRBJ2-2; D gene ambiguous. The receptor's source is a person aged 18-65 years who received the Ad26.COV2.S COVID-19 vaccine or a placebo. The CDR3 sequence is CASSQGYLAGGELFF. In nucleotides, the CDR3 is TGCGCCAGCAGCCAAGGATATTTAGCCGGCGGGGAGCTGTTTTTT.